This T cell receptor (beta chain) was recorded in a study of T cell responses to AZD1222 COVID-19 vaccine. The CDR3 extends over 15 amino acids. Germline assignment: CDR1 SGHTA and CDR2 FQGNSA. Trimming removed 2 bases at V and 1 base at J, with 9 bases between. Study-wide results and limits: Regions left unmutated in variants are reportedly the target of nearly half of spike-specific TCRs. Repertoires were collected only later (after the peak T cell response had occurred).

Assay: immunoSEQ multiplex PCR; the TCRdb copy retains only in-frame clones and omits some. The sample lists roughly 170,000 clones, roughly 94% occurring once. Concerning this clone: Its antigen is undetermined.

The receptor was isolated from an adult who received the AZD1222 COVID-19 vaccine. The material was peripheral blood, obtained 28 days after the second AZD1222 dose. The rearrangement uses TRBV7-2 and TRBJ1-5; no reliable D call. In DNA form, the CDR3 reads TGTGCCAGCAGCTTAAGGGCGGGGAGCAATCAGCCCCAGCATTTT. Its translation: CASSLRAGSNQPQHF.